The following is a T cell receptor beta chain sequence with its context. This CDR3 has 13 amino acids. Germline CDR1 reads MDHEN; CDR2 reads SYDVKM. V shed 5 bases and J 3 bases; nucleotides not matched to a gene: 3. Replicate PCRs were loaded with around 0.3 ug DNA from unsorted PBMC, about 32,000 T cell genomes. Clones were sequenced by immunoSEQ multiplex PCR, and TCRdb holds only the in-frame ones, with some missing. Of about half a million clones listed, 81% are singletons. These data belong to a study of shared clonotypes between healthy human individuals. The rearrangement uses TRBV28 and TRBJ2-7; 8 nucleotides agree with TRBD1. The sequence was collected from a woman aged 40-49 years in good health. Some clones in this sample may be carry-over from other donors' samples. The material sequenced was PBMCs. This chain's CDR3 is CASSRTGLYEQYF. The CDR3 bases are TGTGCCAGCAGTAGGACAGGGCTCTACGAGCAGTACTTC.